The 5 T cell receptor beta chains listed next were all sequenced from one sample in a study of blood T cell repertoires in COVID-19 (dated by TCRdb to 2020 to 2021). The receptor library was made with the immunoSEQ multiplex PCR assay. TCRdb took over this immuneACCESS table, retaining in-frame rearrangements with V and J assigned. Such tables are incomplete; in checked studies, under half of the missing clones stem from an unresolved V gene, and the remainder is unexplained. The sample contains fewer than 250,000 clones, just under 85% of them found a single time. Less than 6.5% of the sample comes from the top ten. Sequencing was carried out using peripheral blood. These receptors came from a woman aged 70-85 years with active or convalescent COVID-19.

This chain joins TRBV2 and TRBJ2-4; 9 nucleotides line up with TRBD1. CDR1 and CDR2 from the germline V gene are SNHLY and FYNNEI. The V and J ends lost 6 bases and 7 bases, in that order; junction bases with no gene match: 1. CDR3 length: 12 residues. CDR3 bases: TGTGCCAGCAGAGGACAGGGGAACATTCAGTACTTC. This codes for CASRGQGNIQYF.

The J gene is TRBJ1-5, the V gene TRBV2, with TRBD1 as a possible D gene (6 bases). V was trimmed by 5 bases and J by 5 bases, leaving 13 bases between them. The CDR3 is 14 amino acids. Germline CDR1 SNHLY, CDR2 FYNNEI. CDR3 loop: CASSIQGRDQPQHF. In DNA, the CDR3 is TGTGCCAGCAGTATACAGGGTAGAGATCAGCCCCAGCATTTT. The full variable domain, in which reference TRBV2 and TRBJ1-5 provide the parts outside the CDR3, is EPEVTQTPSHQVTQMGQEVILRCVPISNHLYFYWYRQILGQKVEFLVSFYNNEISEKSEIFDDQFSVERPDGSNFTLKIRSTKLEDSAMYFCASSIQGRDQPQHFGDGTRLSIL.

This clone was found a few times. The chain is built from TRBV7-3 and TRBJ1-2; 11 bases agree with TRBD1. V gave up 3 bases and J gave up 4 bases; unmatched junction bases: 16. Germline-derived CDR1 and CDR2 are SGHTA and FQGTGA. The CDR3 has 19 residues. The CDR3 region is CASSLQAGTGGAGVYGYTF. In DNA form, the CDR3 reads TGTGCCAGCAGCTTGCAGGCCGGGACAGGGGGAGCGGGGGTCTATGGCTACACCTTC.

The CDR3 DNA reads as TGTGCCAGCAGCCAACTAGCGGGAGAACACAATGAGCAGTTCTTC. The encoded protein is CASSQLAGEHNEQFF. The chain links TRBV4-2 to TRBJ2-1; 10 bases fit TRBD2. Germline CDR1 reads LGHNA; CDR2 reads YNFKEQ. The CDR3 totals 15 residues. Losses at the gene ends were 2 bases for V and 5 bases for J; bases not matched to a gene: 3.

The sample holds a few counts of this clone. V is TRBV4-1 and J is TRBJ2-5; 9 nucleotides match TRBD1. CDR3 length: 15 residues. Germline lookup yields CDR1 MGHRA and CDR2 YSYEKL. Unmatched junction bases numbered 7, after V lost 4 bases and J lost 4 bases. The CDR3 here is CASSLTGGSGETQYF. As DNA, the CDR3 is TGCGCCAGCAGCCTCACAGGGGGCAGCGGAGAGACCCAGTACTTC.